This T cell receptor (beta chain) was obtained from a study of T-cell memory formation after mild COVID-19. This CDR3 is built from 14 residues. The germline V gene has CDR1 SGHTA and CDR2 FQGNSA. Trimming pared 4 bases from V and 0 bases from J, leaving 7 bases between. TCRdb processed the 5' RACE reads anew with MiXCR; each CDR3 protein has one entry. The sample has approximately 300,000 distinct CDR3 sequences; roughly 15% are singletons. Source material: PBMCs or a T cell subset sorted from them (not recorded which). The sequence derives from a young man who had mild COVID-19 (a few samples of this study predate the infection). Cell type and time point are not known. The gene calls are TRBV7-2 and TRBJ1-3; unclear D gene. CDR3 protein: CASSSPASGNTIYF. In DNA form, the CDR3 reads TGTGCCAGCAGCTCTCCGGCCTCTGGAAACACCATATATTTT.